A single sample is the source of the 16 T cell receptor beta chains below, sequenced in a study of blood T cell repertoires in COVID-19. TCRdb's copy holds only in-frame clones and misses some; the assay was immunoSEQ multiplex PCR. Of about 110,000 clones in the sample, under 90% were seen once. Sequencing used peripheral blood. Receptors were obtained from a woman aged 60-70 years with acute or convalescent COVID-19.

The chain has TRBV5-1 and TRBJ2-1; unclear D gene. The germline V gene encodes CDR1 SGHRS and CDR2 YFSETQ. The ends were cut back, 3 bases at V and 0 bases at J, with 4 bases in the middle. The CDR3 has 13 residues. This CDR3 is CASSSSSYNEQFF. The CDR3 DNA sequence: TGCGCCAGCAGCTCGTCCTCCTACAATGAGCAGTTCTTC. Drawing the rest from reference TRBV5-1 and TRBJ2-1, the complete variable domain is KAGVTQTPRYLIKTRGQQVTLSCSPISGHRSVSWYQQTPGQGLQFLFEYFSETQRNKGNFPGRFSGRQFSNSRSEMNVSTLELGDSALYLCASSSSSYNEQFFGPGTRLTVL.

The chain carries TRBV7-6 and TRBJ2-7, with 10 bases lining up with TRBD1. Germline V CDR1 and CDR2: SGHVS, FNYEAQ. V shed 6 bases, J shed 4 bases, and the junction held 12 bases outside the gene matches. CDR3 length: 16 residues. CDR3 coding DNA: TGTGCCAGCAGTCCCTCCCCCCGACAGGGGGCTTACGAGCAGTACTTC. Its translation: CASSPSPRQGAYEQYF. Filled out from reference TRBV7-6 and TRBJ2-7, the complete variable domain reads GAGVSQSPRYKVTKRGQDVALRCDPISGHVSLYWYRQALGQGPEFLTYFNYEAQQDKSGLPNDRFSAERPEGSISTLTIQRTEQRDSAMYRCASSPSPRQGAYEQYFGPGTRLTVT.

This clone was counted between two and nine times. This chain connects TRBV14 to TRBJ2-5; 7 bases map to TRBD1. Per germline, CDR1 SGHDN and CDR2 FVKESK. The CDR3 loop spans 14 amino acids. J gave up 2 bases and V 1 base, and 1 base lay outside the gene matches. CDR3 DNA sequence: TGTGCCAGCAGCCAAGGGGACAGTCAAGAGACCCAGTACTTC. Translated: CASSQGDSQETQYF.

V is TRBV7-3 and J is TRBJ2-7; 9 nucleotides agree with TRBD1. Unmatched junction bases numbered 7, after V lost 5 bases and J lost 2 bases. Germline CDR1 reads SGHTA; CDR2 reads FQGTGA. The CDR3 runs 15 residues. CDR3 coding DNA: TGTGCCAGCAGCCCCGCGGGGACAGGGCCCTACGAGCAGTACTTC. It encodes CASSPAGTGPYEQYF.

The rearrangement joins TRBV7-6 to TRBJ2-2; 11 bases fit TRBD2. CDR3 length equals 17 residues. Unmatched junction bases numbered 11, after V lost 5 bases and J lost 6 bases. CDR1 is SGHVS and CDR2 is FNYEAQ in the germline V gene. The CDR3 DNA is TGTGCCAGCAGCCTATCCTGGCTAGCGGGGGGTGCCGGGGAGCTGTTTTTT. It translates to CASSLSWLAGGAGELFF.

The V call is TRBV5-1, the J call TRBJ1-1, with D perhaps matching TRBD1 (5 bases). Germline V gene lookup returns CDR1 SGHRS and CDR2 YFSETQ. CDR3 length equals 15 residues. Trimming cost V 0 bases and J 1 base, with 10 bases left between them. The CDR3 protein is CASSLAAGSNTEAFF. The CDR3 DNA sequence: TGCGCCAGCAGCTTGGCCGCAGGGTCGAACACTGAAGCTTTCTTT.

This clone has only one observation. The chain links TRBV5-1 to TRBJ2-5; D perhaps matches TRBD2 (5 bases). This CDR3 spans 16 amino acids. The V end was cut by 0 bases, the J end by 1 base, with 13 bases between. In germline, CDR1 is SGHRS, CDR2 YFSETQ. CDR3 bases: TGCGCCAGCAGCTTGGGCACCGGACGGGGCCAAGAGACCCAGTACTTC. Translation: CASSLGTGRGQETQYF.

The CDR3 DNA reads as TGTGCCAGCAGCTCCAACAGGGAAGAAGGGTCAACTAATGAAAAACTGTTTTTT. It specifies CASSSNREEGSTNEKLFF. V gene TRBV7-9 combines with J gene TRBJ1-4, with TRBD1 as a possible D gene (6 bases). CDR1 and CDR2 from the germline V gene are SEHNR and FQNEAQ (reference sequence). The CDR3 runs to 18 residues. V gave up 4 bases and J gave up 0 bases, with 18 bases separating them.

The chain joins TRBV2 to TRBJ1-5; no clear D. The CDR3 contains 14 residues. V lost 3 bases and J 11 bases, leaving 17 bases between the germline ends. The germline gives CDR1 SNHLY, CDR2 FYNNEI. This CDR3 is CASSDNSRRRAQHF. The CDR3 DNA sequence: TGTGCCAGCAGTGATAACAGCCGCCGACGCGCCCAGCATTTT.

V usage is TRBV9 and J usage is TRBJ1-1; 9 bases are shared with TRBD1. The CDR3 contains 19 residues. Trimming removed 0 bases from V and 1 base from J; junction bases left unmatched: 13. The germline V gene encodes CDR1 SGDLS and CDR2 YYNGEE. CDR3 amino acids: CASSVGFGGQGFRNTEAFF. In DNA form, the CDR3 reads TGTGCCAGCAGCGTAGGATTCGGGGGACAGGGATTCCGGAACACTGAAGCTTTCTTT.

J is TRBJ1-2 and V is TRBV5-1; 7 bases match TRBD1. Looked up from germline, CDR1 is SGHRS and CDR2 is YFSETQ. V dropped 3 bases and J dropped 4; count of bases not matched to a gene: 18. The CDR3 is 18 amino acids. The chain's CDR3 is CASSSPRFPGTEVYGYTF. The CDR3 DNA reads as TGCGCCAGCAGCTCCCCAAGGTTTCCAGGGACAGAAGTCTATGGCTACACCTTC. The complete variable domain, with remaining parts taken from reference TRBV5-1 and TRBJ1-2, reads KAGVTQTPRYLIKTRGQQVTLSCSPISGHRSVSWYQQTPGQGLQFLFEYFSETQRNKGNFPGRFSGRQFSNSRSEMNVSTLELGDSALYLCASSSPRFPGTEVYGYTFGSGTRLTVV.

The chain links TRBV7-2 to TRBJ2-7; 8 nucleotides match TRBD1. From germline, CDR1 is SGHTA and CDR2 FQGNSA. V gave up 6 bases and J gave up 2 bases; unmatched junction bases: 3. CDR3 length: 13 amino acids. For the CDR3, the DNA is TGTGCCAGCAGGAGGGGACAGGCCTACGAGCAGTACTTC. It codes for CASRRGQAYEQYF.

This clone has just a few counts. Here the CDR3 DNA reads TGTGCCTCGACTAGGGGCGGGATGAACACTGAAGCTTTCTTT. Amino acid sequence: CASTRGGMNTEAFF. V and J are TRBV7-9 and TRBJ1-1; D possibly corresponds to TRBD1 (5 bases). CDR1 and CDR2 from the germline V gene are SEHNR and FQNEAQ (reference sequence). This CDR3 region has 14 residues. Trimming left V 11 bases short and J 0 bases short, with 16 bases between.

The V and J genes are TRBV6-6 and TRBJ1-5; 9 nucleotides match TRBD1. Germline trimming cut 0 bases from V and 5 bases from J; bases unmatched to any gene: 2. Germline V gene lookup returns CDR1 MNHNY and CDR2 SVGAGI (reference sequence). The length of the CDR3 is 15 residues. The CDR3 sequence: CASSYSGQGDQPQHF. The CDR3 DNA follows: TGTGCCAGCAGTTACTCGGGACAGGGAGATCAGCCCCAGCATTTT.

V gene TRBV28 combines with J gene TRBJ1-5, with D perhaps matching TRBD1 (5 bases). Trimming removed 6 bases at V and 7 bases at J, with 25 bases between. Germline CDR1 is MDHEN and CDR2 is SYDVKM. This CDR3 is built from 17 residues. CDR3 amino acids: CASSPPQGGGQLQPQHF. CDR3 in DNA: TGTGCCAGCAGCCCACCGCAGGGAGGAGGGCAACTACAGCCCCAGCATTTT.

This chain links TRBV2 with TRBJ2-3; the match to TRBD1 covers 11 bases. The CDR3 is 14 residues long. Germline CDR1 is SNHLY and CDR2 is FYNNEI. V shed 7 bases, J shed 4 bases, and the junction held 4 bases outside the gene matches. The chain's CDR3 is CASIPDRGPDTQYF. The DNA for the CDR3 is TGTGCCAGCATTCCGGACAGGGGGCCAGATACGCAGTATTTT.